A single sample gave rise to the 21 T cell receptor beta chains below, sequenced in a study of beta chain features in type 1 diabetes. As every portion of the isolated RNA was reverse transcribed, the sequencing read expressed TCRB transcripts. Produced via immunoSEQ multiplex PCR; TCRdb's table is partial and in-frame only. The sample lists about 260,000 clones; roughly 22% were seen once. These TCRs' antigens remain unknown. Overall study results and limits: Significant though moderate, a shortening of TCRB CDR3s appeared in all four CD4+ subsets of Type 1 diabetes patients.

The specimen sequenced was naive CD4+ T cells from blood. The receptor source for this set is a woman between 35 and 50 years old with type 1 diabetes.

This clone occurred a few times. The CDR3 sequence is CATSTNPQDRGEQYF. CDR3 DNA: TGTGCCACCAGCACTAACCCTCAGGACAGGGGCGAGCAGTACTTC. The chain employs TRBV15 and TRBJ2-7; TRBD1 agrees at 9 bases. The junction had 10 bases not matched to a gene; V was cut back by 4 bases and J by 6 bases. The germline gives CDR1 LNHNV, CDR2 YYDKDF (reference sequence). The CDR3 is 15 residues long.

J is TRBJ1-6 and V is TRBV15, with D unclear. V was clipped by 0 bases and J by 7 bases, with 7 bases between them. The CDR3 extends over 14 amino acids. Germline V gene lookup returns CDR1 LNHNV and CDR2 YYDKDF (reference sequence). The CDR3 reads CATSRDQKNSPLHF. CDR3 DNA: TGTGCCACCAGCAGAGACCAGAAGAATTCACCCCTCCACTTT.

CDR3 sequence (DNA): TGTGCCACCAAGAGGGACAGACCTCAAGAGACCCAGTACTTC. Its translation is CATKRDRPQETQYF. This rearrangement joins TRBV15 to TRBJ2-5; 7 bases map to TRBD1. Germline CDR1 LNHNV, CDR2 YYDKDF (reference sequence). CDR3 length equals 14 residues. V shed 7 bases and J 2 bases; nucleotides not matched to a gene: 7.

This clone showed up just once. The chain is built from TRBV11-2 and TRBJ2-5; TRBD1 might be the D (5 bases). This CDR3 region has 16 residues. Deletions cut 4 bases from V and 2 bases from J, with 17 bases between. Germline V CDR1 and CDR2: SGHAT, FQNNGV. The CDR3: CASSYSFRARQETQYF. The CDR3 DNA reads as TGTGCCAGCAGCTACTCCTTCAGGGCGAGGCAAGAGACCCAGTACTTC.

This clone appeared a few times. The chain joins TRBV7-2 to TRBJ2-1; 9 nucleotides agree with TRBD2. Trimming at V came to 1 base and at J to 10 bases, leaving 11 bases not matched to a gene. The CDR3 runs 16 residues. Per the germline V gene, CDR1 is SGHTA and CDR2 is FQGNSA. This CDR3 is CASSLGASGIGNEQFF. CDR3 coding DNA: TGTGCCAGCAGCTTAGGGGCTAGCGGGATAGGTAACGAGCAGTTCTTC.

As for this clone: This CDR3 is also generated by other DNA sequences in the sample. This chain connects TRBV7-3 to TRBJ1-1, with TRBD1 identical over 8 bases. The V segment lost 4 bases and the J segment 1 base; nucleotides outside the gene matches: 2. CDR1 and CDR2 (germline): SGHTA, FQGTGA. The CDR3 spans 14 residues. The CDR3 DNA follows: TGTGCCAGCAGCTCTGGACAGGGGAACACTGAAGCTTTCTTT. Its protein product is CASSSGQGNTEAFF.

This clone showed up just a few times. V is TRBV30 and J is TRBJ2-3, with D tentatively TRBD1 (5 bases). With 2 bases removed from V and 7 bases from J, the gap between germline ends came to 10 bases. CDR1 is GTSNPN and CDR2 is SVGIG in the germline V gene (reference sequence). This CDR3 has 12 residues. In DNA form, the CDR3 reads TGTGCCTGGAGTTCAGGGCCATATACGCAGTATTTT. Its protein is CAWSSGPYTQYF. Filled out from reference TRBV30 and TRBJ2-3, the complete variable domain reads SQTIHQWPATLVQPVGSPLSLECTVEGTSNPNLYWYRQAAGRGLQLLFYSVGIGQISSEVPQNLSASRPQDRQFILSSKKLLLSDSGFYLCAWSSGPYTQYFGPGTRLTVL.

This clone turned up a few times. The chain joins TRBV4-3 to TRBJ2-1, with D possibly being TRBD2 (5 bases). V was clipped by 0 bases and J by 2 bases, with 11 bases between them. Looked up from germline, CDR1 is LGHNA and CDR2 is YSLEER. CDR3 length: 16 amino acids. In nucleotides, the CDR3 is TGCGCCAGCAGCCAAGAGGCGGGCCTAGCCTACAATGAGCAGTTCTTC. Translated: CASSQEAGLAYNEQFF.

This clone has only a few counts. V usage is TRBV9 and J usage is TRBJ2-1, with D perhaps TRBD1 (6 bases). The CDR3 runs to 13 residues. Trimming removed 0 bases from V and 7 bases from J, with 8 bases in between. Germline V gene sequence: CDR1 SGDLS, CDR2 YYNGEE. CDR3 sequence (DNA): TGTGCCAGCAGCGTAGAGCAGGGGAATGAGCAGTTCTTC. Translating gives CASSVEQGNEQFF. Full variable domain (remainder filled in from reference TRBV9 and TRBJ2-1): DSGVTQTPKHLITATGQRVTLRCSPRSGDLSVYWYQQSLDQGLQFLIQYYNGEERAKGNILERFSAQQFPDLHSELNLSSLELGDSALYFCASSVEQGNEQFFGPGTRLTVL.

The chain links TRBV7-2 to TRBJ1-5, with D possibly TRBD1 on 6 matching bases. The V and J ends lost 1 base and 5 bases respectively, with 6 bases between them. CDR3 length equals 13 residues. Germline V lookup: CDR1 SGHTA, CDR2 FQGNSA. The CDR3 spells CASSLEGDQPQHF. In DNA form, the CDR3 reads TGTGCCAGCAGCTTAGAGGGGGATCAGCCCCAGCATTTT.

This clone appeared a few times. The V gene is TRBV25-1, the J gene TRBJ1-2, with 7 bases fitting TRBD1. The CDR3 is 14 amino acids. V trimming: 1 base; J trimming: 3 bases; junction bases outside the gene matches: 2. Germline V gene data show CDR1 as MGHDK and CDR2 as SYGVNS. The CDR3 DNA is TGTGCCAGCAGTGAATCCGACAGGGACTATGGCTACACCTTC. Encoded protein: CASSESDRDYGYTF.

This clone was counted a few times. The V and J genes are TRBV5-1 and TRBJ1-2; 7 bases line up with TRBD1. The germline CDR1 and CDR2 sequences are SGHRS and YFSETQ. This CDR3 spans 14 amino acids. J lost 4 bases, V lost 0 bases, and 3 bases had no gene match. CDR3 sequence (DNA): TGCGCCAGCAGCTTGGGGGACAGAGTCTATGGCTACACCTTC. Translating gives CASSLGDRVYGYTF.

The rearrangement joins TRBV19 to TRBJ2-3, with 10 bases matching TRBD2. The J segment lost 1 base and the V segment lost 5 bases, leaving 6 bases of the junction unmatched. The CDR3 has 16 residues. Germline V gene data show CDR1 as LNHDA and CDR2 as SQIVND (reference sequence). The CDR3 DNA reads TGTGCCAGTAGTCTGGGCCTAGCGGGAGGCACAGATACGCAGTATTTT. Residues: CASSLGLAGGTDTQYF.

J is TRBJ2-5 and V is TRBV11-2, with a tentative D call TRBD2 (6 bases). The CDR3 is 14 residues long. Germline V gives CDR1 SGHAT, CDR2 FQNNGV. V shed 1 base and J shed 4 bases, with 10 bases lying between them. This chain's CDR3 is CASSLGQGGETQYF. In DNA, the CDR3 is TGTGCCAGCAGCTTAGGGCAGGGAGGAGAGACCCAGTACTTC.

This clone appeared a few times. This chain connects TRBV5-1 to TRBJ2-3, with D uncertain. The V gene's germline CDR1 is SGHRS and CDR2 YFSETQ. Trimming left V 4 bases short and J 4 bases short, with 10 bases between. CDR3 length equals 13 residues. In DNA, the CDR3 is TGCGCCAGCAGCCCCTTGGCCGCAGATACGCAGTATTTT. Protein product: CASSPLAADTQYF.

This clone was counted only a few times. The CDR3 DNA reads as TGCGCCAGCAGCCAAGAAAGGGACAGCAGGAATTCACCCCTCCACTTT. It encodes CASSQERDSRNSPLHF. This sequence joins TRBV4-1 and TRBJ1-6; TRBD1 matches 7 bases. With 0 bases clipped from V and 7 bases from J, the junction kept 6 bases outside the gene matches. Per germline, CDR1 MGHRA and CDR2 YSYEKL. This CDR3 has 16 amino acids.

The chain combines TRBV14 with TRBJ2-7, with D tentatively TRBD2 (6 bases). Germline values: CDR1 SGHDN, CDR2 FVKESK. The CDR3 is 15 residues long. V dropped 1 base and J dropped 0 bases, with 10 bases sitting between them. This CDR3 reads CASSQAVGSSYEQYF. The CDR3 nucleotides read TGTGCCAGCAGCCAAGCAGTCGGGAGCTCCTACGAGCAGTACTTC.

This clone showed up just a few times. V gene TRBV30 combines with J gene TRBJ2-1; 7 bases are a match to TRBD2. The CDR3 extends over 13 amino acids. Germline CDR1 and CDR2: GTSNPN and SVGIG (reference sequence). The trim removed 2 bases at V and 4 bases at J, leaving 2 bases unmatched. CDR3 in amino acids: CAWSSGEYNEQFF. The DNA of the CDR3 is TGTGCCTGGAGTAGCGGGGAATACAATGAGCAGTTCTTC.

J is TRBJ2-1 and V is TRBV28; maybe TRBD2 (6 bases). V shed 5 bases and J shed 5 bases, with 25 bases lying between them. From germline, CDR1 is MDHEN and CDR2 SYDVKM. This CDR3 is 18 amino acids long. For the CDR3, the DNA is TGTGCCAGCAGTCTGACGGGGGTCATCTACCCACCGAACAATGAGCAGTTCTTC. Its protein product is CASSLTGVIYPPNNEQFF.

The table lists this clone with a few counts. The V gene is TRBV29-1, the J gene TRBJ2-7; the D gene is possibly TRBD1 (6 bases). With 4 bases removed from V and 6 bases from J, the gap between germline ends came to 19 bases. Per the germline V gene, CDR1 is SQVTM and CDR2 is ANQGSEA. The CDR3 has 14 residues. As DNA, the CDR3 is TGCAGCGTTGTGTGGGGGCGACGGGCTGGCGAGCAGTACTTC. Protein sequence: CSVVWGRRAGEQYF.

This clone was counted a few times. The chain is built from TRBV14 and TRBJ2-7, with D possibly being TRBD2 (7 bases). Between the trimmed V and J ends, which lost 3 bases and 3 bases, there was a span of 15 bases. Germline assignment: CDR1 SGHDN and CDR2 FVKESK. This CDR3 is 15 amino acids long. CDR3 DNA sequence: TGTGCCAGCAGCCAGGGACGGGGGGCCGTCTACGAGCAGTACTTC. It yields the protein CASSQGRGAVYEQYF.